This entry lists 32 T cell receptor beta chains sequenced from one sample in a study of blood T cell repertoires in COVID-19. Method: immunoSEQ multiplex PCR; TCRdb's copy keeps in-frame clones and lacks some. This sample has about 300,000 clones, with around 90% found just once. The sample comprised peripheral blood. All receptors derive from a man between 65 and 85 years old with acute or convalescent COVID-19.

The V and J genes are TRBV2 and TRBJ2-7; D possibly corresponds to TRBD2 (5 bases). Looked up from germline, CDR1 is SNHLY and CDR2 is FYNNEI. V was clipped by 8 bases and J by 1 base, with 15 bases between them. This CDR3 is 14 amino acids long. The CDR3 DNA sequence: TGTGCCAGCGCCCTCGGGGTTACATCCTACGAGCAGTACTTC. It codes for CASALGVTSYEQYF. The whole variable domain, remainder taken from reference TRBV2 and TRBJ2-7, is EPEVTQTPSHQVTQMGQEVILRCVPISNHLYFYWYRQILGQKVEFLVSFYNNEISEKSEIFDDQFSVERPDGSNFTLKIRSTKLEDSAMYFCASALGVTSYEQYFGPGTRLTVT.

The gene calls are TRBV4-2 and TRBJ2-1; the match to TRBD2 covers 7 bases. The length of the CDR3 is 16 residues. V dropped 0 bases and J dropped 7; count of bases not matched to a gene: 9. Germline V gene sequence: CDR1 LGHNA, CDR2 YNFKEQ. CDR3 sequence reads: CASSQDLQRGPNEQFF. As DNA, the CDR3 is TGTGCCAGCAGCCAAGATCTCCAGCGGGGACCTAATGAGCAGTTCTTC.

The chain recombines TRBV10-3 with TRBJ1-3; D perhaps matches TRBD1 (5 bases). This CDR3 contains 14 residues. V lost 3 bases, J lost 1 base, and 7 bases lay in between. From germline, CDR1 is ENHRY and CDR2 SYGVKD. The CDR3 DNA reads as TGTGCCATCAGTGAAGGGGTTTCTGGAAACACCATATATTTT. Residues: CAISEGVSGNTIYF.

The V and J genes are TRBV15 and TRBJ1-1, with D uncertain. Per the germline V gene, CDR1 is LNHNV and CDR2 is YYDKDF (reference sequence). Trimming cost V 0 bases and J 0 bases, with 8 bases left between them. The CDR3 consists of 15 residues. The CDR3 reads CATSRDRSVNTEAFF. CDR3 nucleotide sequence: TGTGCCACCAGCAGAGATCGGTCGGTGAACACTGAAGCTTTCTTT.

V usage is TRBV7-2 and J usage is TRBJ1-2, with D perhaps matching TRBD1 (6 bases). This CDR3 region has 15 residues. The V end lost 0 bases, the J end lost 8 bases, and 16 bases lay between the germline ends. Germline V gene sequence: CDR1 SGHTA, CDR2 FQGNSA. The CDR3 nucleotides read TGTGCCAGCAGCTTAGCGCGTCTGGCAGGGGAAGGCTACACCTTC. Translated: CASSLARLAGEGYTF.

The chain uses TRBV6-5 and TRBJ1-5; no reliable D call. CDR1 and CDR2 (germline): MNHEY, SVGAGI. This CDR3 is built from 15 residues. Trimming took 5 bases from V and 0 from J, leaving 11 bases between them. Written as DNA, the CDR3 is TGTGCCAGCAGTCTACGGGAGGATAGCAATCAGCCCCAGCATTTT. It specifies CASSLREDSNQPQHF.

This rearrangement joins TRBV28 to TRBJ1-2; unclear D gene. From germline, CDR1 is MDHEN and CDR2 SYDVKM. The CDR3 runs 16 residues. V dropped 0 bases and J dropped 8 bases, with 19 bases sitting between them. The CDR3 region is CASSLWEQSPGGGYTF. CDR3 sequence (DNA): TGTGCCAGCAGTTTATGGGAACAGAGCCCAGGTGGCGGCTACACCTTC.

The chain links TRBV21-1 to TRBJ2-3; the DNA was not used to check the table's D call, TRBD2. TRBV21-1 is marked as a pseudogene. This CDR3 comprises 16 residues. The CDR3 protein is CASSKGLAGSPDTQYF. The CDR3 DNA sequence: TGTGCCAGCAGCAAAGGACTAGCGGGTAGTCCGGATACGCAGTATTTT.

The V gene is TRBV19, the J gene TRBJ1-2, with no clear D. V was clipped by 3 bases and J by 9 bases, with 14 bases between them. The CDR3 sequence is 13 residues long. Germline V gene lookup returns CDR1 LNHDA and CDR2 SQIVND (reference sequence). The DNA of the CDR3 is TGTGCCAGTAGTATGGGCCCGCGAGAGAGCTACACCTTC. It is translated as CASSMGPRESYTF.

The table lists this clone with a few counts. The chain links TRBV7-9 to TRBJ2-7, with D perhaps TRBD1 (6 bases). The CDR3 totals 13 residues. Per the germline V gene, CDR1 is SEHNR and CDR2 is FQNEAQ (reference sequence). V was clipped by 6 bases and J by 1 base, with 10 bases between them. CDR3 residues: CASRSTGSYEQYF. The CDR3 coding sequence is TGTGCCAGCAGATCTACAGGGTCCTACGAGCAGTACTTC.

This chain uses TRBV25-1 with TRBJ2-1, with a weak D call TRBD1 (5 bases). Trimming pared 5 bases from V and 4 bases from J, leaving 12 bases between. The CDR3 has 14 amino acids. Germline V gene sequence: CDR1 MGHDK, CDR2 SYGVNS. In DNA, the CDR3 is TGTGCCAGCAGTCTCTTCAAGGGGTACAATGAGCAGTTCTTC. It encodes CASSLFKGYNEQFF.

The rearrangement links TRBV18 to TRBJ1-5; 11 nucleotides agree with TRBD1. The junction had 3 bases not matched to a gene; V was cut back by 5 bases and J by 6 bases. This CDR3 region has 14 residues. Per the germline V gene, CDR1 is KGHSH and CDR2 is LQKENI. The DNA of the CDR3 is TGTGCCAGCTCAAGGGACAGGGGGTCTCAGCCCCAGCATTTT. This gives the protein CASSRDRGSQPQHF.

This clone was counted once. The V call is TRBV6-6, the J call TRBJ2-3, with 10 bases fitting TRBD1. Germline V gene lookup returns CDR1 MNHNY and CDR2 SVGAGI (reference sequence). The CDR3 runs 13 residues. Trimming cost V 6 bases and J 10 bases; bases outside gene matches: 7. Here the CDR3 reads CASSLGQGRSQYF. DNA for the CDR3: TGTGCCAGCAGCCTGGGACAGGGGCGGTCGCAGTATTTT.

The CDR3 nucleotides read TGTGCCAGCTCCGGGACAGGGCCTAGTCACGAGCAGTACTTC. Protein sequence: CASSGTGPSHEQYF. This sequence joins TRBV21-1 and TRBJ2-7; the D call TRBD1 from the table was never checked on the DNA. TRBV21-1 is an annotated pseudogene. There are 14 residues in the CDR3.

The chain has TRBV29-1 and TRBJ1-1, with D perhaps TRBD1 (5 bases). The CDR3 spans 12 residues. Per germline, CDR1 SQVTM and CDR2 ANQGSEA. V lost 7 bases, J lost 3 bases, and 12 bases lay in between. CDR3 DNA sequence: TGCAGCGGAGCTCTGACAGACACTGAAGCTTTCTTT. Translation gives CSGALTDTEAFF. The entire variable domain, with the rest obtained from reference TRBV29-1 and TRBJ1-1, is as follows: SAVISQKPSRDICQRGTSLTIQCQVDSQVTMMFWYRQQPGQSLTLIATANQGSEATYESGFVIDKFPISRPNLTFSTLTVSNMSPEDSSIYLCSGALTDTEAFFGQGTRLTVV.

The V call is TRBV9, the J call TRBJ2-1, with D possibly matching TRBD2 (7 bases). V was clipped by 4 bases and J by 0 bases, with 11 bases between them. The CDR3 has 15 residues. CDR1 SGDLS and CDR2 YYNGEE come from the germline V gene. CDR3 sequence reads: CASSQGGGSYNEQFF. Here the CDR3 DNA reads TGTGCCAGCAGCCAAGGGGGGGGCTCCTACAATGAGCAGTTCTTC.

The gene calls are TRBV3-1 (or the pseudogene TRBV3-2) and TRBJ1-6, with D hard to call. Germline CDR1 and CDR2: LGHDT and YNNKEL (reference sequence). The CDR3 runs 14 residues. Between the trimmed V and J ends, which lost 6 bases and 5 bases, there was a span of 11 bases. The CDR3 here is CASRIWTDNSPLHF. The CDR3, as DNA: TGTGCCAGCAGAATCTGGACTGATAATTCACCCCTCCACTTT.

The CDR3 DNA reads as TGTGCCAGCAGCCATGCCGGGACTAGCGGATCCTACGAGCAGTACTTC. Translation: CASSHAGTSGSYEQYF. The chain employs TRBV6-6 and TRBJ2-7; TRBD2 matches 11 bases. Germline CDR1 reads MNHNY; CDR2 reads SVGAGI (reference sequence). This CDR3 has 16 amino acids. V shed 6 bases, J shed 1 base, and the junction held 8 bases outside the gene matches.

This clone showed up just a few times. CDR3 DNA: TGCGCCAGCAGCTTCTTGTCCGGTAACAATGAGCAGTTCTTC. Its protein is CASSFLSGNNEQFF. This chain links TRBV5-1 with TRBJ2-1; D uncertain. The CDR3 consists of 14 residues. V gave up 2 bases and J gave up 5 bases, with 11 bases separating them. Germline CDR1 and CDR2: SGHRS and YFSETQ.

This chain joins TRBV9 and TRBJ1-6, with TRBD1 as a possible D gene (5 bases). The V gene lost 4 bases and the J gene lost 0 bases, with 11 bases spanning the gap. The CDR3 runs 16 residues. CDR1 and CDR2 (germline): SGDLS, YYNGEE. CDR3: CASSKGHNSYNSPLHF. The CDR3 nucleotides read TGTGCCAGCAGCAAAGGACACAACTCCTATAATTCACCCCTCCACTTT.

The CDR3 sequence: CASSYPKERQGGETQYF. DNA of the CDR3: TGTGCCAGCAGTTACCCGAAGGAGCGACAGGGGGGTGAGACCCAGTACTTC. V gene TRBV6-2 or TRBV6-3 combines with J gene TRBJ2-5, with 9 positions matching TRBD1. The CDR3 spans 17 residues. After removal of 2 bases from V and 5 bases from J, the junction contained 12 bases not matched to a gene. Germline V CDR1 and CDR2: MNHEY, SVGEGT.

This chain uses TRBV18 with TRBJ1-4; 8 bases are a match to TRBD1. Germline-derived CDR1 and CDR2 are KGHSH and LQKENI. CDR3 size: 18 residues. Trimming took 0 bases from V and 7 from J; bases not matched to a gene: 13. Here the CDR3 DNA reads TGTGCCAGCTCACCACCGGGCAGGGGGCGCCGAGGAGGTGAAAAACTGTTTTTT. Protein product: CASSPPGRGRRGGEKLFF.

This clone was seen a few times. The chain employs TRBV28 and TRBJ1-5; 10 positions match TRBD1. The germline gives CDR1 MDHEN, CDR2 SYDVKM. The CDR3 has 19 residues. With V trimmed by 7 bases and J by 4 bases, 19 bases remained unmatched. CDR3 loop: CASIRARRTGGRQNQPQHF. DNA for the CDR3: TGTGCCAGCATCAGGGCTCGAAGGACAGGGGGACGGCAAAATCAGCCCCAGCATTTT. The full variable domain, its missing parts supplied by reference TRBV28 and TRBJ1-5, is DVKVTQSSRYLVKRTGEKVFLECVQDMDHENMFWYRQDPGLGLRLIYFSYDVKMKEKGDIPEGYSVSREKKERFSLILESASTNQTSMYLCASIRARRTGGRQNQPQHFGDGTRLSIL.

The sample holds a few counts of this clone. This chain joins TRBV4-2 and TRBJ2-1; 11 bases match TRBD1. Per the germline V gene, CDR1 is LGHNA and CDR2 is YNFKEQ. CDR3 length: 18 residues. The junction had 9 bases not matched to a gene; V was cut back by 2 bases and J by 3 bases. CDR3 nucleotide sequence: TGTGCCAGCAGCCAACCGGACAGGGGGCACCTCCGCTACAATGAGCAGTTCTTC. Amino acids: CASSQPDRGHLRYNEQFF.

This clone appeared a single time. The V and J genes are TRBV28 and TRBJ2-7, with D perhaps matching TRBD2 (6 bases). Germline CDR1 is MDHEN and CDR2 is SYDVKM. This CDR3 comprises 13 residues. The V gene lost 2 bases and the J gene lost 2 bases, with 7 bases spanning the gap. CDR3 residues: CASSLGGTYEQYF. CDR3 in DNA: TGTGCCAGCAGTTTAGGGGGGACCTACGAGCAGTACTTC.

In its sample, this clone was seen once. The chain recombines TRBV7-9 with TRBJ2-1; 11 nucleotides line up with TRBD2. CDR1 and CDR2 from the germline V gene are SEHNR and FQNEAQ (reference sequence). J gave up 2 bases and V 4 bases, and 4 bases lay outside the gene matches. This CDR3 spans 16 amino acids. CDR3 amino acids: CASSYLGLAAYNEQFF. Here the CDR3 DNA reads TGTGCCAGCAGCTACCTGGGACTAGCGGCCTACAATGAGCAGTTCTTC. Full variable domain (rest looked up from reference TRBV7-9 and TRBJ2-1): DTGVSQNPRHKITKRGQNVTFRCDPISEHNRLYWYRQTLGQGPEFLTYFQNEAQLEKSRLLSDRFSAERPKGSFSTLEIQRTEQGDSAMYLCASSYLGLAAYNEQFFGPGTRLTVL.

This clone was recorded once. This rearrangement joins TRBV27 to TRBJ1-4, with 7 nucleotides matching TRBD1. The V gene's germline CDR1 is MNHEY and CDR2 SMNVEV (reference sequence). The CDR3 is 14 residues long. V lost 4 bases, J lost 2 bases, and 1 base stayed unmatched. CDR3 bases: TGTGCCAGCAGTTCGGACAGGACTAATGAAAAACTGTTTTTT. Encoded protein: CASSSDRTNEKLFF.

The chain recombines TRBV11-2 with TRBJ2-3; TRBD1 matches 10 bases. There are 16 residues in the CDR3. Germline V lookup: CDR1 SGHAT, CDR2 FQNNGV. V was clipped by 4 bases and J by 4 bases; unmatched bases: 8. CDR3 in amino acids: CASSSPGQGGADTQYF. CDR3 coding DNA: TGTGCCAGCAGCTCACCCGGACAGGGGGGCGCAGATACGCAGTATTTT.

The rearrangement joins TRBV6-5 to TRBJ2-7; TRBD1 is a possible D gene (6 bases). Between the trimmed V and J ends, which lost 2 bases and 3 bases, there was a span of 11 bases. The CDR3 is 14 amino acids. The germline V gene encodes CDR1 MNHEY and CDR2 SVGAGI. CDR3 sequence (DNA): TGTGCCAGCAGTTACGGAAGGGGGATCTACGAGCAGTACTTC. Its translation: CASSYGRGIYEQYF.

This chain uses TRBV11-3 with TRBJ2-2, with 11 bases lining up with TRBD2. The CDR3 spans 16 residues. Germline loops: CDR1 SGHNT, CDR2 YENEEA. The J segment lost 4 bases and the V segment lost 5 bases, leaving 6 bases of the junction unmatched. DNA of the CDR3: TGTGCCAGCAGCGCGGGACTAGCGGAGCGCACCGGGGAGCTGTTTTTT. Its protein product is CASSAGLAERTGELFF.

The chain uses TRBV19 and TRBJ2-4; D not certain. From germline, CDR1 is LNHDA and CDR2 SQIVND (reference sequence). Trimming stripped 3 bases from V and 8 bases from J, with 11 bases between. The length of the CDR3 is 13 residues. The CDR3 is CASSILVGDIQYF. The CDR3 region has the DNA TGTGCCAGTAGTATCCTGGTCGGAGACATTCAGTACTTC.

V is TRBV11-3 and J is TRBJ1-1; D gene uncertain. Germline assignment: CDR1 SGHNT and CDR2 YENEEA. This CDR3 has 19 residues. The V gene lost 7 bases and the J gene lost 5 bases, with 32 bases spanning the gap. DNA for the CDR3: TGTGCCAGCACCACCTTGGGTGGGAAAGGAGGGAGTCGAGCTACTGAAGCTTTCTTT. Translation gives CASTTLGGKGGSRATEAFF.